The 27 T cell receptor beta chains below all came from one sample that was sequenced in a study of Epstein–Barr virus B cells in breast cancer. The SMARTer Human TCR a/b Profiling Kit built libraries from RNA for both alpha and beta chains. TCRdb re-called the 5' RACE reads through MiXCR, storing one row per CDR3 protein. In the table there are over 1,500 distinct CDR3 sequences, 15% of which are singletons. These TCRs are of unknown antigen specificity. The sequenced material came from tumor-infiltrating lymphocytes expanded in culture. Receptors originate from a woman between 35 and 50 years old with triple-negative breast cancer.

This chain links TRBV4-3 with TRBJ1-3; 8 nucleotides agree with TRBD1. Germline values: CDR1 LGHNA, CDR2 YSLEER. V lost 3 bases and J lost 2; bases outside the gene matches: 6. The CDR3 is 16 residues long. The CDR3 DNA sequence: TGCGCCAGCAGCCACTTTTTCAGGGGGCCTGGAAACACCATATATTTT. It yields the protein CASSHFFRGPGNTIYF.

V and J are TRBV2 and TRBJ1-6; the D gene is possibly TRBD1 (5 bases). Germline CDR1 reads SNHLY; CDR2 reads FYNNEI. The CDR3 totals 15 residues. V was trimmed by 6 bases and J by 11 bases, leaving 20 bases between them. CDR3 DNA sequence: TGTGCCAGCAGCGCCGGGCGAGGGGAAGGACCACCCCTCCACTTT. It encodes CASSAGRGEGPPLHF.

This clonotype counts as large. V and J are TRBV4-1 and TRBJ2-1, with D possibly TRBD2 on 6 matching bases. From germline, CDR1 is MGHRA and CDR2 YSYEKL. V was clipped by 1 base and J by 6 bases, with 16 bases between them. CDR3 length: 16 amino acids. The CDR3 sequence: CASSQGWRDESNEQFF. The CDR3, as DNA: TGCGCCAGCAGCCAAGGTTGGAGGGACGAGAGCAATGAGCAGTTCTTC.

This clonotype occurred a few times. The chain employs TRBV4-3 and TRBJ1-2; possible D gene TRBD1, 5 bases. V dropped 1 base and J dropped 6 bases, with 15 bases sitting between them. Looked up from germline, CDR1 is LGHNA and CDR2 is YSLEER. The CDR3 is made up of 15 amino acids. The DNA for the CDR3 is TGCGCCAGCAGCCAAGGCCGGGGGGATTACGATGGCTACACCTTC. Its translation is CASSQGRGDYDGYTF.

J is TRBJ1-2 and V is TRBV20-1; the D gene is possibly TRBD1 (5 bases). V shed 0 bases and J shed 1 base, with 6 bases lying between them. Germline CDR1 reads DFQATT; CDR2 reads SNEGSKA (reference sequence). There are 13 residues in the CDR3. CDR3 amino acids: CSARDQGNYGYTF. The CDR3 DNA follows: TGCAGTGCTAGAGACCAGGGTAACTATGGCTACACCTTC.

In this sample, this clonotype turned up many times. The V and J genes are TRBV9 and TRBJ1-2; TRBD1 agrees at 11 bases. The CDR3 totals 17 residues. V shed 6 bases and J 7 bases; nucleotides not matched to a gene: 17. Germline values: CDR1 SGDLS, CDR2 YYNGEE. CDR3 region: CASNAVPGGQGAAGYTF. The CDR3 DNA sequence: TGTGCCAGCAACGCCGTACCCGGCGGACAGGGGGCCGCTGGCTACACCTTC.

In its sample, this clonotype is medium-sized. This chain links TRBV20-1 with TRBJ2-5; 7 bases are a match to TRBD1. The germline CDR1 and CDR2 sequences are DFQATT and SNEGSKA (reference sequence). The CDR3 runs 14 residues. V lost 2 bases, J lost 1 base, and 4 bases stayed unmatched. Written as DNA, the CDR3 is TGCAGTGCTAGACTCGGGACAGCCCAAGAGACCCAGTACTTC. Translated: CSARLGTAQETQYF.

Regarding this clonotype: Possible read error: a much larger clone is one base away. Since no conserved phenylalanine or tryptophan closes the CDR3, a read error is the likely cause. The V call is TRBV6-5, the J call TRBJ1-1; D unclear. CDR3 size: 15 residues. The V end was cut by 0 bases, the J end by 1 base, with 9 bases between. CDR1 and CDR2 (germline): MNHEY, SVGAGI. CDR3 bases: TGTGCCAGCAGTTACTCGAGCAGCTCGAACACTGAAGCTTTCATT. Translating gives CASSYSSSSNTEAFI.

Relative to its sample, this clonotype is medium-sized. The rearrangement uses TRBV18 and TRBJ1-3, with D unclear. This CDR3 has 16 residues. With 5 bases removed from V and 0 bases from J, the gap between germline ends came to 14 bases. Germline V CDR1 and CDR2: KGHSH, LQKENI. CDR3 in DNA: TGTGCCAGCTCAACCATCGCGGAGGGCTCTGGAAACACCATATATTTT. Translating gives CASSTIAEGSGNTIYF.

This clonotype was seen repeatedly, ten times or more. The rearrangement joins TRBV9 to TRBJ2-3; D not certain. Germline CDR1 is SGDLS and CDR2 is YYNGEE. Trimming removed 0 bases at V and 4 bases at J, with 3 bases between. The CDR3 runs to 12 residues. CDR3 in amino acids: CASSVAPDTQYF. DNA for the CDR3: TGTGCCAGCAGCGTAGCCCCAGATACGCAGTATTTT.

In this sample, this clonotype is medium-sized. The J gene is TRBJ1-2, the V gene TRBV4-3; 12 bases are shared with TRBD1. The germline gives CDR1 LGHNA, CDR2 YSLEER. The junction had 4 bases not matched to a gene; V was cut back by 0 bases and J by 8 bases. This CDR3 region has 15 residues. CDR3: CASSQDGTGGVGYTF. The CDR3 DNA is TGCGCCAGCAGCCAAGATGGGACAGGGGGCGTAGGCTACACCTTC.

This clonotype was seen a few times. The chain carries TRBV7-9 and TRBJ2-7; 8 nucleotides match TRBD2. CDR1 and CDR2 from the germline V gene are SEHNR and FQNEAQ (reference sequence). Trimming cost V 5 bases and J 4 bases; bases outside gene matches: 7. The CDR3 has 14 amino acids. Here the CDR3 reads CASSPGGGSYEQYF. CDR3 coding DNA: TGTGCCAGCAGCCCCGGGGGGGGGTCGTACGAGCAGTACTTC. The full variable domain, with the rest looked up from reference TRBV7-9 and TRBJ2-7, is DTGVSQNPRHKITKRGQNVTFRCDPISEHNRLYWYRQTLGQGPEFLTYFQNEAQLEKSRLLSDRFSAERPKGSFSTLEIQRTEQGDSAMYLCASSPGGGSYEQYFGPGTRLTVT.

CDR3 in DNA: TGTGCCAGCAGCCCGCCTACCGGGACAGGTGAAAACATTCAGTACTTC. It specifies CASSPPTGTGENIQYF. The rearrangement uses TRBV12-3 or TRBV12-4 and TRBJ2-4; 8 nucleotides line up with TRBD1. The junction had 12 bases not matched to a gene; V was cut back by 6 bases and J by 5 bases. CDR3 size: 16 residues.

This chain uses TRBV6-5 with TRBJ2-5; 9 bases are shared with TRBD1. The CDR3 spans 16 residues. V was pared by 4 bases and J by 5 bases, with 11 bases of the junction left unmatched. Per the germline V gene, CDR1 is MNHEY and CDR2 is SVGAGI. In DNA form, the CDR3 reads TGTGCCAGCAGTTTCGTAGGGACAGGGAATCGCGAGACCCAGTACTTC. Translation gives CASSFVGTGNRETQYF.

The chain joins TRBV28 to TRBJ1-5, with TRBD1 as a possible D gene (5 bases). Germline V CDR1 and CDR2: MDHEN, SYDVKM. The CDR3 has 15 amino acids. V was pared by 5 bases and J by 3 bases, with 14 bases between. The CDR3 protein is CASSNPDRYNQPQHF. In DNA, the CDR3 is TGTGCCAGCAGTAACCCAGACAGATACAATCAGCCCCAGCATTTT.

The chain combines TRBV2 with TRBJ1-6; no clear D gene. The germline V and J ends were trimmed by 8 bases and 8 bases, with 10 bases remaining between them. The V gene's germline CDR1 is SNHLY and CDR2 FYNNEI. The CDR3 contains 12 residues. Here the CDR3 DNA reads TGTGCCAGCGGGGTCGGGGATTCACCCCTCCACTTT. Translation gives CASGVGDSPLHF.

By share, this clonotype counts as large (0.1 to 1%). The chain has TRBV4-3 and TRBJ1-2; D ambiguous. V shed 0 bases and J shed 4 bases, with 12 bases lying between them. This CDR3 has 15 residues. The germline V gene encodes CDR1 LGHNA and CDR2 YSLEER. CDR3 in amino acids: CASSQESYSRYGYTF. The CDR3, as DNA: TGCGCCAGCAGCCAAGAATCGTACAGCCGCTATGGCTACACCTTC.

The chain couples TRBV4-1 to TRBJ1-3; 8 nucleotides agree with TRBD1. The J segment lost 4 bases and the V segment lost 4 bases, leaving 6 bases of the junction unmatched. Germline V gene data show CDR1 as MGHRA and CDR2 as YSYEKL. The CDR3 sequence is 15 residues long. CDR3 sequence (DNA): TGCGCCAGCAGCCCCCTGGACAGGGACGGAAACACCATATATTTT. Amino acid sequence: CASSPLDRDGNTIYF.

This clonotype was detected a few times. V usage is TRBV20-1 and J usage is TRBJ1-2, with D possibly being TRBD1 (6 bases). This CDR3 has 16 amino acids. The V end was cut by 3 bases, the J end by 7 bases, with 24 bases between. The germline V gene has CDR1 DFQATT and CDR2 SNEGSKA (reference sequence). The CDR3 DNA reads TGCAGTGCTAGGCGAGAGAGCGAGGGGGGGCTACTTGGCTACACCTTC. Residues: CSARRESEGGLLGYTF.

By sample fraction, this clonotype is medium-sized. The CDR3 region is CASSLHQLRAMGYGYTF. The CDR3 DNA follows: TGTGCCAGCAGTTTACACCAACTCAGGGCGATGGGCTATGGCTACACCTTC. The V gene is TRBV6-2 or TRBV6-3, the J gene TRBJ1-2, with D perhaps TRBD1 (5 bases). Germline V CDR1 and CDR2: MNHEY, SVGEGT. V was cut by 4 bases and J by 4 bases, with 22 bases left in between. This CDR3 spans 17 amino acids.

This clonotype was seen a single time. A far more abundant clone sits one base away, making this likely a read error. The chain has TRBV12-3 or TRBV12-4 and TRBJ2-7; the D call may be TRBD1 or TRBD2 (5 bases each). Trimming removed 3 bases at V and 7 bases at J, with 19 bases between. This CDR3 has 15 amino acids. The CDR3 DNA reads TGTGCCAGCAGTTTGATGGGGGAGTTCTACAATGAGCAGTACTTC. Translation gives CASSLMGEFYNEQYF.

This clonotype was seen at least ten times. The V gene is TRBV20-1, the J gene TRBJ2-1; D not resolved. This CDR3 comprises 14 residues. The V end was cut by 3 bases, the J end by 0 bases, with 9 bases between. The germline V gene encodes CDR1 DFQATT and CDR2 SNEGSKA (reference sequence). CDR3 coding DNA: TGCAGTGCTAGTTCCCCTACCTCCTACAATGAGCAGTTCTTC. This codes for CSASSPTSYNEQFF.

To note about this clonotype: Only one base separates this from a far larger clonotype, so it likely reflects a read error. The rearrangement uses TRBV9 and TRBJ2-1; possible D gene TRBD2, 5 bases. CDR3 length: 15 residues. Germline loops: CDR1 SGDLS, CDR2 YYNGEE. V was cut by 6 bases and J by 0 bases, with 13 bases left in between. The CDR3 coding sequence is TGTGCCAGCATCCAAGGTAGCGACTCCTACAATGAGCAGTTCTTC. Encoded protein: CASIQGSDSYNEQFF. The full variable domain, rest sourced from reference TRBV9 and TRBJ2-1, is DSGVTQTPKHLITATGQRVTLRCSPRSGDLSVYWYQQSLDQGLQFLIQYYNGEERAKGNILERFSAQQFPDLHSELNLSSLELGDSALYFCASIQGSDSYNEQFFGPGTRLTVL.

This clonotype is labeled medium-sized. Sequence at one end of the junction differs from germline and may be a read error. The rearrangement links TRBV12-3 or TRBV12-4 to TRBJ2-7; D ambiguous. CDR3 size: 14 residues. The CDR3: CASSVAPVQAEQYF. CDR3 bases: TGTGCCAGCAGTGTAGCCCCGGTCCAAGCCGAGCAGTACTTC.

For this clonotype: A much more abundant neighbour one base away suggests this may be a read error. The V call is TRBV9, the J call TRBJ2-3; D remains ambiguous. Germline CDR1 is SGDLS and CDR2 is YYNGEE. The CDR3 is 13 amino acids. CDR3 sequence: CASSVQITDMQYF. The DNA for the CDR3 is TGTGCCAGCAGCGTACAGATCACAGATATGCAGTATTTT.

This chain links TRBV4-1 with TRBJ2-3, with 9 bases aligning to TRBD2. From germline, CDR1 is MGHRA and CDR2 YSYEKL. The ends lost 0 bases at V and 6 bases at J; junction bases unmatched: 7. CDR3 size: 16 residues. The CDR3 region is CASSQDFTSGRDTQYF. The CDR3 DNA reads as TGCGCCAGCAGCCAAGATTTCACTAGCGGGCGGGATACGCAGTATTTT.

Judged by abundance, this clonotype is large (0.1 to 1%). This chain connects TRBV28 to TRBJ2-1, with 10 bases lining up with TRBD2. Germline trimming cut 5 bases from V and 15 bases from J; bases unmatched to any gene: 4. Germline values: CDR1 MDHEN, CDR2 SYDVKM. This CDR3 spans 11 amino acids. The CDR3: CASSQGTSVFF. In DNA form, the CDR3 reads TGTGCCAGCAGTCAAGGGACTAGCGTGTTCTTC.